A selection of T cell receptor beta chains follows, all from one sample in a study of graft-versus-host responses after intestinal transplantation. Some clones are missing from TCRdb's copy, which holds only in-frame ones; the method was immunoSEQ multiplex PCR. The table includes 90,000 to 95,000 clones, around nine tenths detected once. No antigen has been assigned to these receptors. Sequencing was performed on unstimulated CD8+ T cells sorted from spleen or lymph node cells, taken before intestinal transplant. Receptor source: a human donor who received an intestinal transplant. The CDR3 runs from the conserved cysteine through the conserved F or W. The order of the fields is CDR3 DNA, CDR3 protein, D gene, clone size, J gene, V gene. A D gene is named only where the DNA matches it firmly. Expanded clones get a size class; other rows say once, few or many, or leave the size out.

DNA: TGTGCCAGCAGCCGCACAGGGACTACTGGGGAGACCCAGTACTTC
CDR3: CASSRTGTTGETQYF
D: NA
size: NA
J: TRBJ2-5
V: TRBV14

DNA: TGTGCCAGCAGCTTAGTTCAAATCCCGGTACGAGAGACCCAGTACTTC
CDR3: CASSLVQIPVRETQYF
D: NA
size: NA
J: TRBJ2-5
V: TRBV7-6

DNA: TGTGCCAGCAGTTACAGGGGTGACTATGGCTACACCTTC
CDR3: CASSYRGDYGYTF
D: TRBD1
size: NA
J: TRBJ1-2
V: TRBV28

DNA: TGTGCCAGCAGCTTGGGGGGGGCCGGGAACACTGAAGCTTTCTTT
CDR3: CASSLGGAGNTEAFF
D: NA
size: once
J: TRBJ1-1
V: TRBV5-4

DNA: TGTGCCAGCAGCTCCGGGAGTCTTTTTACCCAGTACTTC
CDR3: CASSSGSLFTQYF
D: NA
size: once
J: TRBJ2-5
V: TRBV7-9

DNA: TGTGCCAGCAGCGTAGAAGGGGCGCTGGATCAGCCCCAGCATTTT
CDR3: CASSVEGALDQPQHF
D: NA
size: NA
J: TRBJ1-5
V: TRBV9

DNA: TGTGCCAGCAGCCTGATGGGGACTGAAGCTTTCTTT
CDR3: CASSLMGTEAFF
D: NA
size: once
J: TRBJ1-1
V: TRBV6-6

DNA: TGTGCCAGCGGCGACGATGGCTACACCTTC
CDR3: CASGDDGYTF
D: NA
size: NA
J: TRBJ1-2
V: TRBV28

DNA: TGTGCCAGCACCCTCACAGATACGCAGTATTTT
CDR3: CASTLTDTQYF
D: NA
size: NA
J: TRBJ2-3
V: TRBV2

DNA: TGTGCCAGCAGCAAAAAGAAGGGAAAGACAGGGGGACCTGGGTACACCGGGGAGCTGTTTTTT
CDR3: CASSKKKGKTGGPGYTGELFF
D: NA
size: NA
J: TRBJ2-2
V: TRBV21-1

DNA: TGTGCCAGCAGCTTAATGACAGGGACGATGAACGAGCAGTACTTC
CDR3: CASSLMTGTMNEQYF
D: TRBD1
size: NA
J: TRBJ2-7
V: TRBV7-6

DNA: TGCGCCAGCGACGGCGGACTAGCGGGAGTGACGCAGTATTTT
CDR3: CASDGGLAGVTQYF
D: TRBD2
size: NA
J: TRBJ2-3
V: TRBV10-2

DNA: TGTGCCAGCAGCTGGGACAGGGCGGACACTGAAGCTTTCTTT
CDR3: CASSWDRADTEAFF
D: TRBD1
size: NA
J: TRBJ1-1
V: TRBV7-2

DNA: TGTGCCAGCAGCGGGGGACTAGCGAGCTCCTACAATGAGCAGTTCTTC
CDR3: CASSGGLASSYNEQFF
D: TRBD2
size: NA
J: TRBJ2-1
V: TRBV9

DNA: TGTGCCAGCACTTGGCCTAGCGGGGGGCATAGCACAGATACGCAGTATTTT
CDR3: CASTWPSGGHSTDTQYF
D: TRBD2
size: NA
J: TRBJ2-3
V: TRBV2

DNA: TGTGCCAGCAGTTACTCGGTACACGTCGATGAGCAGTTCTTC
CDR3: CASSYSVHVDEQFF
D: NA
size: NA
J: TRBJ2-1
V: TRBV6-5

DNA: TGTGCCATATCCGGGACAGGGGTGGAGCAGTACTTC
CDR3: CAISGTGVEQYF
D: TRBD1
size: NA
J: TRBJ2-7
V: TRBV6-1

DNA: TGTGCCAGCAGCTTAGTCCCAGGGGGCGGGGAGACCCAGTACTTC
CDR3: CASSLVPGGGETQYF
D: TRBD1
size: NA
J: TRBJ2-5
V: TRBV11-2

DNA: TGCGCCAGCAGTGTACGAGGGGGGGAAACTGAAGCTTTCTTT
CDR3: CASSVRGGETEAFF
D: NA
size: once
J: TRBJ1-1
V: TRBV4-1

DNA: TGTGCCAGCGGAGACAGGGTTTCGAACGAGCAGTACTTC
CDR3: CASGDRVSNEQYF
D: TRBD1
size: NA
J: TRBJ2-7
V: TRBV2